This TCR beta chain derives from a study of blood T cell repertoires in COVID-19. Across the study: Cohort 3 recovery required two negative PCRs, clearance, or symptom resolution. PBMCs, B-cell-depleted T cells, or T cells were the source of the cDNA or gDNA that made up the material.

The length of the CDR3 is 15 residues. CDR1 is LNHDA, CDR2 SQIVND, per germline (reference sequence). V was clipped by 6 bases and J by 4 bases; unmatched bases: 12. How the authors handled the data: Amplification of reference gene primers provided the estimated nucleated cell counts. TCRdb keeps only in-frame clones here, not all; method: immunoSEQ multiplex PCR. The V and J calls and clone size come from that table; D and trimming were worked out from the DNA. The sample shows roughly 210,000 clones, around 87% of them seen only once. The sample comprised PBMCs or T cells enriched from blood (not recorded which). The rearrangement uses TRBV19 and TRBJ2-7; TRBD1 aligns across 7 bases. This clonotype was obtained from a man aged 25 to 45 in a cohort exposed to, infected with or recovered from COVID-19 (not recorded which). The chain's CDR3 is CASSTDRAWAYEQYF. For the CDR3, the DNA is TGTGCCAGTAGCACCGACAGGGCGTGGGCTTACGAGCAGTACTTC.